The clone carrying this T cell receptor beta chain has just one count. Its antigen is undetermined. The sample originates from a study of cytomegalovirus exposure and HLA in healthy donors. Study as a whole: Unique TCRs numbering roughly 85 million, obtained from HLA-typed donors, made up an early data release. Assignment to the Caucasian-associated ancestry cluster applied to around 82% of the approximately 390 genotyped donors.

The PCR ran on 60 Vbeta and 13 Jbeta primers. The repertoire was sequenced with immunoSEQ multiplex PCR; TCRdb's copy has only in-frame clones and lacks some. The sample lists about 120,000 clones, over 70% occurring once. From germline, CDR1 is LGHNA and CDR2 YNFKEQ. This CDR3 region has 15 residues. V was clipped by 0 bases and J by 4 bases, with 10 bases between them. Everyone who donated was a healthy bone marrow donor. Study-level points and caveats: Rarity characterized most TCR sequences, yet some public TCRs appeared in many donors.

The sample was PBMCs. The rearrangement links TRBV4-2 to TRBJ2-1; D is ambiguous. The receptor's source is a female donor in good health and CMV-seropositive. The CDR3 here is CASSQDRTPYNEQFF. CDR3 nucleotides: TGTGCCAGCAGCCAAGATCGAACACCTTACAATGAGCAGTTCTTC.